Below are 25 T cell receptor beta chains sequenced from a single sample in a study of shared clonotypes between healthy human individuals. Repertoires were generated with immunoSEQ multiplex PCR, while TCRdb's copy carries only in-frame clones and drops some. The sample includes 2 million to 2.5 million clones, under 95% seen only once; the top ten take 0.37%. Sequenced: naive CD4+ T cells from PBMCs. Subset denoted: CD45RA+ positively selected. These receptors originate from a young man in good health. Some clones in this sample may be carry-over from other donors' samples.

Comments on this clone: The same CDR3 arises from other DNA sequences in this sample as well. The chain couples TRBV7-2 to TRBJ1-1; D is unclear. Trimming removed 1 base at V and 1 base at J, with 7 bases between. The CDR3 has 14 residues. Germline CDR1 and CDR2: SGHTA and FQGNSA. The CDR3 here is CASSLGPANTEAFF. The CDR3 DNA sequence: TGTGCCAGCAGCTTAGGGCCGGCGAACACTGAAGCTTTCTTT.

This sequence joins TRBV18 and TRBJ2-1; D tentatively fits TRBD1 or TRBD2 (6 bases each). With 1 base removed from V and 9 bases from J, the gap between germline ends came to 16 bases. CDR1 and CDR2 from the germline V gene are KGHSH and LQKENI. The CDR3 runs to 15 residues. The CDR3 sequence is CASSPLVGGDFEQFF. CDR3 coding DNA: TGTGCCAGCTCACCACTAGTGGGGGGCGATTTTGAGCAGTTCTTC. The whole variable domain, remainder taken from reference TRBV18 and TRBJ2-1, is NAGVMQNPRHLVRRRGQEARLRCSPMKGHSHVYWYRQLPEEGLKFMVYLQKENIIDESGMPKERFSAEFPKEGPSILRIQQVVRGDSAAYFCASSPLVGGDFEQFFGPGTRLTVL.

The sample holds a few counts of this clone. V usage is TRBV28 and J usage is TRBJ1-2; 8 bases agree with TRBD1. CDR1 and CDR2 (germline): MDHEN, SYDVKM. The CDR3 loop spans 13 amino acids. Germline trimming cut 2 bases from V and 7 bases from J; bases unmatched to any gene: 3. CDR3 nucleotide sequence: TGTGCCAGCAGTTTACAGGGGGCGAGTGGCTACACCTTC. Translating it yields CASSLQGASGYTF.

The chain links TRBV30 to TRBJ2-2; the match to TRBD2 covers 7 bases. The junction had 0 bases not matched to a gene; V was cut back by 1 base and J by 4 bases. Germline V lookup: CDR1 GTSNPN, CDR2 SVGIG (reference sequence). CDR3 length equals 13 residues. The CDR3 DNA reads as TGTGCCTGGAGTGGGGGGGGCACCGGGGAGCTGTTTTTT. Translation: CAWSGGGTGELFF.

V usage is TRBV7-2 and J usage is TRBJ1-5; no firm D call. Germline V lookup: CDR1 SGHTA, CDR2 FQGNSA. This CDR3 comprises 16 residues. The V end was cut by 1 base, the J end by 4 bases, with 14 bases between. The CDR3 reads CASSLGAAGGNQPQHF. The DNA of the CDR3 is TGTGCCAGCAGCTTAGGGGCAGCCGGAGGAAATCAGCCCCAGCATTTT. Variable domain in full (rest from reference TRBV7-2 and TRBJ1-5): GAGVSQSPSNKVTEKGKDVELRCDPISGHTALYWYRQSLGQGLEFLIYFQGNSAPDKSGLPSDRFSAERTGGSVSTLTIQRTQQEDSAVYLCASSLGAAGGNQPQHFGDGTRLSIL.

This clone appeared a single time. The genes are TRBV7-9 and TRBJ2-5; 12 bases agree with TRBD2. Judging by the DNA end, TRBJ2-7 fits better; the J call may be wrong. The germline gives CDR1 SEHNR, CDR2 FQNEAQ (reference sequence). The CDR3 extends over 15 amino acids. The CDR3 is CASSLGLAGEGEQYF. The CDR3 region has the DNA TGTGCCAGCAGCTTAGGACTAGCGGGAGAAGGCGAGCAGTACTTC.

The genes are TRBV18 and TRBJ1-6; the D gene is possibly TRBD1 (5 bases). The CDR3 extends over 13 amino acids. Germline V gives CDR1 KGHSH, CDR2 LQKENI. V lost 1 base, J lost 8 bases, and 6 bases lay in between. The CDR3 nucleotides are TGTGCCAGCTCACCACGGGGGGATTCACCCCTCCACTTT. Amino acids: CASSPRGDSPLHF.

The CDR3 nucleotides are TGCGCCAGCAGCTTGGTCCCTCAGGGCCTCAATCAGCCCCAGCATTTT. It codes for CASSLVPQGLNQPQHF. V and J are TRBV5-1 and TRBJ1-5, with D possibly being TRBD1 (5 bases). The CDR3 has 16 amino acids. In germline, CDR1 is SGHRS, CDR2 YFSETQ. The V end was cut by 0 bases, the J end by 3 bases, with 13 bases between.

This rearrangement joins TRBV5-6 to TRBJ1-4, with TRBD1 matching over 8 bases. The CDR3 totals 14 residues. The junction had 2 bases not matched to a gene; V was cut back by 0 bases and J by 7 bases. Germline V gives CDR1 SGHDT, CDR2 YYEEEE. The CDR3 spells CASSLATGGEKLFF. The CDR3 coding sequence is TGTGCCAGCAGCTTGGCAACAGGGGGTGAAAAACTGTTTTTT.

This clone was found once. This sequence joins TRBV20-1 and TRBJ2-7; 10 bases agree with TRBD1. Per germline, CDR1 DFQATT and CDR2 SNEGSKA (reference sequence). The CDR3 contains 11 residues. The DNA of the CDR3 is TGCTCTGGGGACAGGGGATACGAGCAGTACTTC. Translating it yields CSGDRGYEQYF.

The chain is built from TRBV9 and TRBJ2-2; 7 bases agree with TRBD2. The CDR3 has 15 residues. J gave up 7 bases and V 1 base, and 7 bases lay outside the gene matches. Germline lookup yields CDR1 SGDLS and CDR2 YYNGEE. The CDR3 DNA follows: TGTGCCAGCAGCGTATCGGAGGGGAGGGTCGGGGAGCTGTTTTTT. Amino acid sequence: CASSVSEGRVGELFF.

As concerns this clone: The same CDR3 is also encoded by other DNA sequences in this sample. The chain employs TRBV9 and TRBJ2-3, with 9 positions matching TRBD2. Germline CDR1 SGDLS, CDR2 YYNGEE. Trimming cost V 0 bases and J 2 bases; bases outside gene matches: 4. The CDR3 spans 16 residues. The CDR3, as DNA: TGTGCCAGCAGCGTAGGAGGCGGGAGGGCCACAGATACGCAGTATTTT. This translates into CASSVGGGRATDTQYF.

Remarks on this clone: This sample also contains other DNA sequences that code for the same CDR3. The chain employs TRBV18 and TRBJ1-2, with no clear D. The CDR3 has 14 amino acids. Trimming cost V 3 bases and J 3 bases, with 11 bases left between them. Germline loops: CDR1 KGHSH, CDR2 LQKENI. CDR3 sequence: CASSPPSGDYGYTF. The CDR3 DNA is TGTGCCAGCTCACCCCCCTCCGGGGACTATGGCTACACCTTC.

The V gene is TRBV6-1, the J gene TRBJ2-3; no firm D call. Germline lookup yields CDR1 MNHNS and CDR2 SASEGT. V shed 4 bases and J shed 6 bases, with 11 bases lying between them. The CDR3 sequence is 13 residues long. CDR3 residues: CASSGGSWDTQYF. Here the CDR3 DNA reads TGTGCCAGCAGTGGCGGCAGTTGGGATACGCAGTATTTT.

The V gene is TRBV11-3, the J gene TRBJ2-1; D ambiguous. The germline V gene has CDR1 SGHNT and CDR2 YENEEA. Trimming took off 1 base at V and 5 bases at J, with 12 bases between the two ends. The CDR3 length is 15 residues. The CDR3 coding sequence is TGTGCCAGCAGCTTAGGACTGTCGACCAACAATGAGCAGTTCTTC. This gives the protein CASSLGLSTNNEQFF.

The CDR3 here is CASSQDRDRGSPSNEKLFF. The CDR3 DNA reads as TGTGCCAGCAGCCAAGACCGGGACAGGGGGTCCCCAAGTAATGAAAAACTGTTTTTT. This chain uses TRBV4-2 with TRBJ1-4, with 11 bases that match TRBD1. Unmatched junction bases numbered 10, after V lost 0 bases and J lost 4 bases. The germline CDR1 and CDR2 sequences are LGHNA and YNFKEQ. This CDR3 comprises 19 residues.

This sequence joins TRBV11-2 and TRBJ2-1; D unresolved. The CDR3 runs 14 residues. Germline V CDR1 and CDR2: SGHAT, FQNNGV. V was pared by 2 bases and J by 4 bases, with 9 bases between. CDR3 amino acids: CASSLPSGYNEQFF. CDR3 DNA sequence: TGTGCCAGCAGCTTACCCTCTGGTTACAATGAGCAGTTCTTC. Based on the CDR3 plus reference TRBV11-2 and TRBJ2-1, the full variable domain is EAGVAQSPRYKIIEKRQSVAFWCNPISGHATLYWYQQILGQGPKLLIQFQNNGVVDDSQLPKDRFSAERLKGVDSTLKIQPAKLEDSAVYLCASSLPSGYNEQFFGPGTRLTVL.

The chain couples TRBV27 to TRBJ1-2; a possible D gene is TRBD1 (6 bases). The CDR3 spans 12 residues. Germline CDR1 is MNHEY and CDR2 is SMNVEV (reference sequence). V shed 8 bases and J shed 8 bases, with 15 bases lying between them. The CDR3 nucleotides read TGTGCCAGCGGGCGGGGGGCCGGAGGCTACACCTTC. It encodes CASGRGAGGYTF.

This clone was found once. The chain is built from TRBV28 and TRBJ1-2, with D tentatively TRBD1 (5 bases). The germline gives CDR1 MDHEN, CDR2 SYDVKM. CDR3 length: 17 residues. V was clipped by 3 bases and J by 5 bases, with 22 bases between them. The CDR3 here is CASSLWGGTRSGYGYTF. DNA of the CDR3: TGTGCCAGCAGTTTGTGGGGGGGAACGAGGAGTGGGTATGGCTACACCTTC.

V usage is TRBV6-5 and J usage is TRBJ2-5; no definite D call. CDR3 length: 12 amino acids. Trimming pared 4 bases from V and 5 bases from J, leaving 8 bases between. From germline, CDR1 is MNHEY and CDR2 SVGAGI. CDR3 protein: CASSSTLETQYF. The CDR3 DNA is TGTGCCAGCAGTTCCACGCTGGAGACCCAGTACTTC.

The chain carries TRBV2 and TRBJ2-3; 11 bases align to TRBD2. CDR1 is SNHLY and CDR2 is FYNNEI in the germline V gene. Unmatched junction bases numbered 6, after V lost 4 bases and J lost 3 bases. The CDR3 runs 16 residues. The CDR3 is CASSARLAGRTDTQYF. The CDR3 DNA reads as TGTGCCAGCAGTGCCCGACTAGCGGGAAGGACAGATACGCAGTATTTT.

The rearrangement uses TRBV9 and TRBJ1-3; no clear D gene. The germline V gene has CDR1 SGDLS and CDR2 YYNGEE. The CDR3 is 17 residues long. The V gene lost 3 bases and the J gene lost 2 bases, with 18 bases spanning the gap. The CDR3 nucleotides read TGTGCCAGCAGCGATGCCGGGCAAGGAAAGGCTGGAAACACCATATATTTT. This codes for CASSDAGQGKAGNTIYF. Looking up the rest from reference TRBV9 and TRBJ1-3 gives the full variable domain: DSGVTQTPKHLITATGQRVTLRCSPRSGDLSVYWYQQSLDQGLQFLIQYYNGEERAKGNILERFSAQQFPDLHSELNLSSLELGDSALYFCASSDAGQGKAGNTIYFGEGSWLTVV.

J is TRBJ2-7 and V is TRBV5-1; a weak D match, TRBD2 (6 bases). Trimming shortened V by 4 bases and J by 3 bases, and 14 bases separated the two germline ends. The germline CDR1 and CDR2 sequences are SGHRS and YFSETQ. The CDR3 is 14 residues long. CDR3 in DNA: TGCGCCAGCAGCCAAGAGCTAGCGAGCTACGAGCAGTACTTC. Protein: CASSQELASYEQYF.

The chain couples TRBV28 to TRBJ1-5; D not resolved. CDR1 MDHEN and CDR2 SYDVKM come from the germline V gene. The V end lost 5 bases, the J end lost 1 base, and 6 bases lay between the germline ends. The CDR3 runs 13 residues. For the CDR3, the DNA is TGTGCCAGCAGTCGGCCGAGCAATCAGCCCCAGCATTTT. Its translation is CASSRPSNQPQHF. Complete variable domain (other parts from reference TRBV28 and TRBJ1-5): DVKVTQSSRYLVKRTGEKVFLECVQDMDHENMFWYRQDPGLGLRLIYFSYDVKMKEKGDIPEGYSVSREKKERFSLILESASTNQTSMYLCASSRPSNQPQHFGDGTRLSIL.

The chain couples TRBV5-8 to TRBJ1-1, with D perhaps matching TRBD1 (6 bases). The V end lost 4 bases, the J end lost 1 base, and 11 bases lay between the germline ends. The CDR3 is made up of 14 amino acids. Germline-derived CDR1 and CDR2 are SGHTS and YDEGEE. The chain's CDR3 is CASSAGQPNTEAFF. The CDR3 DNA reads as TGTGCCAGCAGCGCGGGACAACCGAACACTGAAGCTTTCTTT. Filled out from reference TRBV5-8 and TRBJ1-1, the complete variable domain reads EAGVTQSPTHLIKTRGQQATLRCSPISGHTSVYWYQQALGLGLQFLLWYDEGEERNRGNFPPRFSGRQFPNYSSELNVNALELEDSALYLCASSAGQPNTEAFFGQGTRLTVV.